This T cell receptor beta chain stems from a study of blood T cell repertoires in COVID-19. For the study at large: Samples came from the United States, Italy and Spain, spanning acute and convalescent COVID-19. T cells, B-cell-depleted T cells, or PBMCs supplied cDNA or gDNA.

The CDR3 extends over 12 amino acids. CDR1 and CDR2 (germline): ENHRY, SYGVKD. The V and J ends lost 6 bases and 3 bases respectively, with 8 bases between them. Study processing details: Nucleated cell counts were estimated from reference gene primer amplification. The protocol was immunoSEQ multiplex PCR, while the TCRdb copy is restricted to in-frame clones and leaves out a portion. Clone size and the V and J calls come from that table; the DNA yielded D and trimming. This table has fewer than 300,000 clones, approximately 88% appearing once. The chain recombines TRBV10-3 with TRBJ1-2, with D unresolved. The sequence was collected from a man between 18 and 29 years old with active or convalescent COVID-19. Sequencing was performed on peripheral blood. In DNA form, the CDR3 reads TGTGCCATCAGGCCCGGGGACTATGGCTACACCTTC. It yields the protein CAIRPGDYGYTF.